This T cell receptor (beta chain) was captured by sequencing in a study of response to subunit inactivated influenza vaccine. Study results and caveats: Each seasonal influenza vaccination recruits few new T cells, the authors suggested.

Details on this clonotype: Its target is unknown.

TCRdb passed the RT-PCR reads through MiXCR, listing each CDR3 protein once. Of fewer than 250,000 distinct CDR3 sequences listed, around 15% were seen once; the top ten hold 26%. J lost 2 bases, V lost 3 bases, and 4 bases had no gene match. CDR3 length equals 14 residues. CDR1 is MDHEN, CDR2 SYDVKM, per germline. The starting material was CD8+ T cells sorted from PBMCs, obtained about 5 days after vaccination. The chain carries TRBV28 and TRBJ2-7, with 7 bases fitting TRBD1. This receptor was taken from a man between 50 and 59 years old who received an inactivated influenza vaccine. CDR3 protein: CASSLRGPTYEQYF. The CDR3 DNA is TGTGCCAGCAGTTTGAGGGGGCCCACCTACGAGCAGTACTTC.